The rows below give T cell receptor beta chains drawn from one sample of a study of T cell repertoires in cytomegalovirus infection. Each CDR3 protein gets one entry after TCRdb re-called the reads with MiXCR. The repertoire holds about 310,000 distinct CDR3 sequences, with roughly 15% as singletons. The sequenced material came from PBMCs. These receptors were taken from a human donor in good health (CMV status not recorded). Some clones in this sample may be carry-over from other donors' samples. Both conserved end residues are part of each CDR3.

v_call	j_call	cdr3_aa
TRBV6-6	TRBJ1-1	CASSLLGSQNTEAFF
TRBV7-2	TRBJ1-4	CASSLSRQGYEKLFF
TRBV6-5	TRBJ2-2	CASIQTWARGQTGELFF
TRBV20-1	TRBJ1-6	CSARDRRVNSPLHF
TRBV20-1	TRBJ1-1	CSAPLGGTLNTEAFF
TRBV2	TRBJ2-3	CASARDRGTDTQYF
TRBV11-2	TRBJ1-4	CASSLPRGANEKLFF
TRBV12-3/TRBV12-4	TRBJ1-6	CASRTTGTSPLHF
TRBV11-3	TRBJ2-5	CASSLGTGTGLEETQYF
TRBV6-1	TRBJ2-1	CASSEGLAGGSGFF
TRBV6-1	TRBJ2-5	CASGRPFDPQETQYF
TRBV20-1	TRBJ1-4	CSASQGAATNEKLFF